The 32 T cell receptor beta chains presented below share a single source sample, sequenced in a study of T cells after yellow fever vaccination. TCRdb itself ran the 5' RACE reads through MiXCR, one entry per CDR3 protein. The sample yields about 240,000 distinct CDR3 sequences, 6% to 7.5% seen once. This specimen consisted of CD4+ T cells sorted from PBMCs, obtained 15 days after the yellow fever booster vaccination. These receptors were taken from a young man who received the YFV17D yellow fever vaccine.

This clonotype was detected only a few times. The V gene is TRBV7-9, the J gene TRBJ1-5, with 9 bases that match TRBD1. J gave up 3 bases and V 5 bases, and 5 bases lay outside the gene matches. Germline CDR1 is SEHNR and CDR2 is FQNEAQ (reference sequence). The CDR3 length is 15 residues. The CDR3 sequence is CASSRTGAINQPQHF. CDR3 nucleotide sequence: TGTGCCAGCAGCCGGACAGGGGCCATCAATCAGCCCCAGCATTTT.

This clonotype has at least ten counts. The J gene is TRBJ2-7, the V gene TRBV7-2; TRBD2 might be the D (5 bases). From germline, CDR1 is SGHTA and CDR2 FQGNSA. V lost 3 bases and J 8 bases, leaving 14 bases between the germline ends. The CDR3 covers 13 residues. The CDR3 loop is CASSLDLLTKQYF. The DNA for the CDR3 is TGTGCCAGCAGCTTGGACTTGCTTACGAAGCAGTACTTC.

This chain joins TRBV6-2 or TRBV6-3 and TRBJ2-1; 14 bases are shared with TRBD2. The CDR3 has 19 residues. The germline gives CDR1 MNHEY, CDR2 SVGEGT. With 6 bases clipped from V and 2 bases from J, the junction kept 12 bases outside the gene matches. The chain's CDR3 is CASSPGTSGRLRTYNEQFF. CDR3 nucleotide sequence: TGTGCCAGCAGCCCGGGGACTAGCGGGAGATTAAGGACCTACAATGAGCAGTTCTTC.

The chain employs TRBV12-3 or TRBV12-4 and TRBJ2-7; D is undetermined. This CDR3 spans 11 amino acids. V shed 9 bases and J shed 7 bases, with 13 bases lying between them. The CDR3: CASSNRGEQYF. CDR3 nucleotide sequence: TGTGCCAGTAGTAACCGAGGAGAGCAGTACTTC.

The chain recombines TRBV7-2 with TRBJ2-7; possible D gene TRBD2, 6 bases. The CDR3 is made up of 15 amino acids. Germline V CDR1 and CDR2: SGHTA, FQGNSA. The V end was cut by 7 bases, the J end by 3 bases, with 19 bases between. In DNA form, the CDR3 reads TGTGCCAGCACCCTGGGCGGGAAAACCGACTACGAGCAGTACTTC. Encoded protein: CASTLGGKTDYEQYF.

This clonotype came up many times. Written as DNA, the CDR3 is TGTGCCAGCAGGACTAGCGGGACCTACAATGAGCAGTTCTTC. Translating gives CASRTSGTYNEQFF. The gene calls are TRBV25-1 and TRBJ2-1, with TRBD2 matching 11 bases. The CDR3 spans 14 residues. The junction had 0 bases not matched to a gene; V was cut back by 6 bases and J by 2 bases. The germline CDR1 and CDR2 sequences are MGHDK and SYGVNS.

A remark on this clonotype: A junction end diverges from the germline sequence, so it may reflect a read error. Here the CDR3 DNA reads TGTGACAGCAGTTATCAGGCGACAGGGACTCTAAAACACTACGAGCAGTACTTC. Translation gives CDSSYQATGTLKHYEQYF. The V gene is TRBV6-5, the J gene TRBJ2-7; D might be TRBD1 (7 bases). CDR1 is MNHEY and CDR2 is SVGAGI in the germline V gene. The CDR3 length is 18 residues.

As regards this clonotype: A read error may produce the germline difference seen at one junction end. This sequence joins TRBV20-1 and TRBJ2-5; a possible D gene is TRBD1 (6 bases). Germline CDR1 and CDR2: DFQATT and SNEGSKA (reference sequence). The CDR3 covers 16 residues. CDR3 coding DNA: TGCAGTGCTAGAACCTCAAGGGGGATGAGCCAAGAGACCGAGTACTTC. This gives the protein CSARTSRGMSQETEYF.

This clonotype was seen a handful of times. The V and J genes are TRBV15 and TRBJ2-1; 11 nucleotides match TRBD2. The CDR3 has 15 amino acids. With V trimmed by 6 bases and J by 2 bases, 3 bases remained unmatched. Germline assignment: CDR1 LNHNV and CDR2 YYDKDF (reference sequence). The CDR3 DNA sequence: TGTGCCACCAGGAGACTAGCGGGAACCTACAATGAGCAGTTCTTC. Translating gives CATRRLAGTYNEQFF.

This clonotype was seen a few times. The chain is built from TRBV29-1 and TRBJ2-3, with D perhaps matching TRBD1 (6 bases). Germline values: CDR1 SQVTM, CDR2 ANQGSEA. This CDR3 is built from 14 residues. Between the trimmed V and J ends, which lost 8 bases and 4 bases, there was a span of 19 bases. Here the CDR3 DNA reads TGCAGCTGTCAAGGGGGAAGCAGTCCAGATACGCAGTATTTT. Encoded protein: CSCQGGSSPDTQYF.

There are a few counts of this clonotype. The chain recombines TRBV5-6 with TRBJ2-1, with no clear D. This CDR3 spans 14 amino acids. Germline V CDR1 and CDR2: SGHDT, YYEEEE. Trimming removed 5 bases at V and 1 base at J, with 10 bases between. The DNA for the CDR3 is TGTGCCAGCAGGGGCTTGGGGTCCTACAATGAGCAGTTCTTC. As protein: CASRGLGSYNEQFF.

The rearrangement links TRBV7-8 to TRBJ2-1; the match to TRBD2 covers 9 bases. Germline V gene lookup returns CDR1 SGHVS and CDR2 FQNEAQ. CDR3 length: 16 amino acids. V lost 2 bases to trimming and J lost 3 bases; unmatched junction nucleotides: 5. CDR3 coding DNA: TGTGCCAGCAGCTTAAAGGCGGGAGGGCGCTACAATGAGCAGTTCTTC. It encodes CASSLKAGGRYNEQFF.

This clonotype was counted only a few times. The V call is TRBV5-4, the J call TRBJ1-1; D is perhaps TRBD1 (6 bases). CDR3 size: 14 residues. V lost 2 bases and J lost 0, with 8 bases in between. Germline V lookup: CDR1 SGHNT, CDR2 YYREEE (reference sequence). The CDR3 DNA follows: TGTGCCAGCAGCTTCGGGGGCCTGAACACTGAAGCTTTCTTT. It is translated as CASSFGGLNTEAFF.

Many counts were recorded for this clonotype. V gene TRBV7-2 combines with J gene TRBJ1-6; D remains unclear. The CDR3 is made up of 15 amino acids. From germline, CDR1 is SGHTA and CDR2 FQGNSA. The V end was cut by 0 bases, the J end by 7 bases, with 10 bases between. In nucleotides, the CDR3 is TGTGCCAGCAGCTTAGCCCAGGCCTTCAATTCACCCCTCCACTTT. This codes for CASSLAQAFNSPLHF.

J is TRBJ2-6 and V is TRBV27; the match to TRBD1 covers 8 bases. Germline V gene sequence: CDR1 MNHEY, CDR2 SMNVEV (reference sequence). V was clipped by 4 bases and J by 4 bases; unmatched bases: 12. This CDR3 is built from 18 residues. CDR3 coding DNA: TGTGCCAGCAGTTCCCTCGGGACAGGAATGACGGGGGCCAACGTCCTGACTTTC. This translates into CASSSLGTGMTGANVLTF.

This chain connects TRBV11-2 to TRBJ2-3; D not resolved. CDR3 length: 16 amino acids. V was pared by 5 bases and J by 1 base, with 16 bases between. Looked up from germline, CDR1 is SGHAT and CDR2 is FQNNGV. The DNA of the CDR3 is TGTGCCAGCAGCCCACGATCCCGTTGGGGCACAGATACGCAGTATTTT. Encoded protein: CASSPRSRWGTDTQYF.

This chain connects TRBV7-6 to TRBJ2-3, with 8 nucleotides matching TRBD2. Per germline, CDR1 SGHVS and CDR2 FNYEAQ. The CDR3 spans 15 residues. V dropped 4 bases and J dropped 5; count of bases not matched to a gene: 8. The CDR3 region has the DNA TGTGCCAGCAGCTCGAAGCGGGAGAATATAGATACGCAGTATTTT. The encoded protein is CASSSKRENIDTQYF.

Points on this clonotype: A much more abundant neighbour one base away suggests this may be a read error. The V call is TRBV20-1, the J call TRBJ2-3; D is undetermined. CDR3 length: 16 amino acids. The germline gives CDR1 DFQATT, CDR2 SNEGSKA (reference sequence). V dropped 1 base and J dropped 0 bases, with 14 bases sitting between them. In DNA form, the CDR3 reads TGCAGTGCTAGAGCACTCGGACGAGGAAGCACAGATACGCAGTATTTT. Protein: CSARALGRGSTDTQYF.

There are many counts of this clonotype. This chain uses TRBV7-2 with TRBJ2-1, with 8 bases aligning to TRBD1. The CDR3 length is 14 residues. Germline V CDR1 and CDR2: SGHTA, FQGNSA. The V and J ends lost 5 bases and 7 bases, in that order; junction bases with no gene match: 7. In DNA, the CDR3 is TGTGCCAGCAGCCGCAGACAGGGGAAGAATGAGCAGTTCTTC. It is translated as CASSRRQGKNEQFF.

This clonotype has a count of ten or more. This chain links TRBV7-8 with TRBJ2-5, with TRBD1 matching 9 bases. Germline V gene data show CDR1 as SGHVS and CDR2 as FQNEAQ. Trimming took 4 bases from V and 5 from J; bases not matched to a gene: 8. The CDR3 runs to 15 residues. This CDR3 is CASSSGDRVVETQYF. CDR3 nucleotides: TGTGCCAGCAGCTCCGGGGACAGGGTCGTCGAGACCCAGTACTTC.

The chain couples TRBV12-3 or TRBV12-4 to TRBJ2-7; no clear D. With 4 bases removed from V and 2 bases from J, the gap between germline ends came to 9 bases. The CDR3 extends over 13 amino acids. CDR3 bases: TGTGCCAGCAGTTCCCCCGGCGCCTACGAGCAGTACTTC. It translates to CASSSPGAYEQYF.

This clonotype was observed a handful of times. The DNA for the CDR3 is TGCGCCAGCAGCTGGGGGTCGGGGAATGAGCAGTTCTTC. Translating gives CASSWGSGNEQFF. The chain joins TRBV5-1 to TRBJ2-1; D possibly uses TRBD1 or TRBD2 (5 bases each). CDR3 length equals 13 residues. Germline V lookup: CDR1 SGHRS, CDR2 YFSETQ. V lost 3 bases and J 7 bases, leaving 11 bases between the germline ends.

This clonotype was seen a handful of times. This CDR3 is CSVGSTDVQNGYTF. The CDR3 DNA reads as TGCAGCGTAGGAAGTACGGACGTTCAAAATGGCTACACCTTC. The chain is built from TRBV29-1 and TRBJ1-2; D gene ambiguous. The length of the CDR3 is 14 residues. Germline V gives CDR1 SQVTM, CDR2 ANQGSEA. V gave up 6 bases and J gave up 6 bases, with 20 bases separating them.

The V call is TRBV7-9, the J call TRBJ2-1; 11 bases agree with TRBD2. V lost 8 bases to trimming and J lost 9 bases; unmatched junction nucleotides: 33. The CDR3 totals 22 residues. Germline-derived CDR1 and CDR2 are SEHNR and FQNEAQ (reference sequence). The DNA for the CDR3 is TGTGCCAGCCGCCCATGCGGTCGGAGACTAGCGGGAACCTTTAAAGGGGCTTCTGAGCAGTTCTTC. As protein: CASRPCGRRLAGTFKGASEQFF.

This clonotype was seen ten or more times. The chain joins TRBV4-3 to TRBJ2-3; 7 bases are a match to TRBD2. J lost 6 bases, V lost 2 bases, and 11 bases had no gene match. CDR1 is LGHNA, CDR2 YSLEER, per germline. The CDR3 length is 16 residues. The CDR3 region is CASSQTSSGVGDTQYF. The CDR3 DNA reads as TGCGCCAGCAGCCAAACCTCGAGCGGGGTAGGGGATACGCAGTATTTT.

This clonotype was counted many times. J is TRBJ2-6 and V is TRBV5-1; D is tentatively TRBD1 or TRBD2 (5 bases each). The CDR3 covers 17 residues. Trimming took off 4 bases at V and 0 bases at J, with 14 bases between the two ends. The germline gives CDR1 SGHRS, CDR2 YFSETQ. The CDR3 sequence is CASSPMVGTSGANVLTF. CDR3 DNA: TGCGCCAGCAGCCCTATGGTGGGGACCTCTGGGGCCAACGTCCTGACTTTC.

This clonotype occurred a few times. The chain links TRBV14 to TRBJ2-7, with TRBD2 matching 8 bases. Unmatched junction bases numbered 10, after V lost 3 bases and J lost 9 bases. Looked up from germline, CDR1 is SGHDN and CDR2 is FVKESK. The CDR3 runs to 14 residues. CDR3 residues: CASSQTPAGALQYF. DNA for the CDR3: TGTGCCAGCAGCCAGACCCCAGCGGGAGCCCTGCAGTACTTC.

The CDR3 region has the DNA TGTGCCACCAGTCAGTCCCGACCCGGGGTAACCTCCTACAATGAGCAGTTCTTC. This translates into CATSQSRPGVTSYNEQFF. The rearrangement uses TRBV24-1 and TRBJ2-1, with D perhaps TRBD2 (5 bases). The CDR3 totals 18 residues. Germline V gives CDR1 KGHDR, CDR2 SFDVKD. The ends were cut back, 6 bases at V and 0 bases at J, with 20 bases in the middle.

This clonotype was counted ten times or more. The rearrangement links TRBV20-1 to TRBJ2-7; D is ambiguous. Per the germline V gene, CDR1 is DFQATT and CDR2 is SNEGSKA (reference sequence). Trimming cost V 0 bases and J 0 bases, with 3 bases left between them. This CDR3 is 12 amino acids long. The CDR3 loop reads CSARDGSYEQYF. The CDR3 coding sequence is TGCAGTGCTAGAGACGGCTCCTACGAGCAGTACTTC.

In this sample, this clonotype turned up a few times. The chain links TRBV20-1 to TRBJ2-7; D might be TRBD2 (8 bases). The CDR3 is 13 amino acids. The germline gives CDR1 DFQATT, CDR2 SNEGSKA (reference sequence). As DNA, the CDR3 is TGCAGGACCGGGGGGGGACAGATCTACGAGCAGTACTTC. It yields the protein CRTGGGQIYEQYF.

The chain recombines TRBV15 with TRBJ2-1; TRBD2 aligns across 11 bases. CDR1 and CDR2 (germline): LNHNV, YYDKDF (reference sequence). CDR3 length: 18 residues. The trim removed 1 base at V and 3 bases at J, leaving 8 bases unmatched. CDR3 in amino acids: CATSRAVAGGSHYNEQFF. CDR3 nucleotide sequence: TGTGCCACCAGCAGAGCAGTAGCGGGAGGGTCCCACTACAATGAGCAGTTCTTC.

This clonotype has a handful of counts. The chain links TRBV21-1 to TRBJ2-3; the table calls TRBD2, which could not be checked here. TRBV21-1 is flagged as a pseudogene. The CDR3 totals 16 residues. The CDR3 loop reads CASSVGTSGPTDTQYF. In DNA form, the CDR3 reads TGTGCCAGCAGCGTTGGGACTAGCGGACCCACAGATACGCAGTATTTT.